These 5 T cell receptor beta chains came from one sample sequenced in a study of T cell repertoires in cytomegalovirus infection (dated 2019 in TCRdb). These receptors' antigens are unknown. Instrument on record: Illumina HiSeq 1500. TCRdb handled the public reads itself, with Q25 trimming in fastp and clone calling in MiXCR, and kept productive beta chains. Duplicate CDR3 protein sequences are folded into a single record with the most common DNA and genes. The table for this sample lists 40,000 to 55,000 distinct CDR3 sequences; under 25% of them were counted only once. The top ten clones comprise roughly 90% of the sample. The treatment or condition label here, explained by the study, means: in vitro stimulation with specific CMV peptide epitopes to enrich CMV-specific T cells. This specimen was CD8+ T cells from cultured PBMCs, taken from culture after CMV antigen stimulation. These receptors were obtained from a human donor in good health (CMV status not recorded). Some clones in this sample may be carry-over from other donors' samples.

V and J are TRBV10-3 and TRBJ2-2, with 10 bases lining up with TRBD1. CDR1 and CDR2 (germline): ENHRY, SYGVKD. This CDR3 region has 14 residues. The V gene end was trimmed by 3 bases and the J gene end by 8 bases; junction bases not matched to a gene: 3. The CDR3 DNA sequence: TGTGCCATCAGTGAAGGGACAGGGGAGGGGGAGCTGTTTTTT. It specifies CAISEGTGEGELFF.

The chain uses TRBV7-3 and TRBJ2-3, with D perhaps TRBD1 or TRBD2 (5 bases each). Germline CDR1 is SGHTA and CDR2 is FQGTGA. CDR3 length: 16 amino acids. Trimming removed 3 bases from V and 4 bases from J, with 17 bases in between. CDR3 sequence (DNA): TGTGCCAGCAGCTTTACTGAAGCGGTGGGGGCAGATACGCAGTATTTT. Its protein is CASSFTEAVGADTQYF.

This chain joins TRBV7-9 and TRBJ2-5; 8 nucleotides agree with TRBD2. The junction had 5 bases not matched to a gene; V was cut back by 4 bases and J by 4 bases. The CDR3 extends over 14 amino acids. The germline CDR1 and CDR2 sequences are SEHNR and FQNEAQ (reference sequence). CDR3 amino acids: CASSSGLAGETQYF. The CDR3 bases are TGTGCCAGCAGCTCTGGACTAGCTGGAGAGACCCAGTACTTC.

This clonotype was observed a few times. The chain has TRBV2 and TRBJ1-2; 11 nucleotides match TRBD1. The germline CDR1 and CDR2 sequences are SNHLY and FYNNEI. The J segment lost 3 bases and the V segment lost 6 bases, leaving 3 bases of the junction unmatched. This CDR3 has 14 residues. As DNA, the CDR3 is TGTGCCAGCAGCCGGACAGGGGGCCACTATGGCTACACCTTC. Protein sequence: CASSRTGGHYGYTF.

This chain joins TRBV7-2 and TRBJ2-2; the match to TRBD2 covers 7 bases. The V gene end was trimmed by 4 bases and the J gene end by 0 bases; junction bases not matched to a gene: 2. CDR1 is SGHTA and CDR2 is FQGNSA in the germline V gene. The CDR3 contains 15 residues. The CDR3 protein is CASSSGRTNTGELFF. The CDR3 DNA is TGTGCCAGCAGCTCCGGGAGGACGAACACCGGGGAGCTGTTTTTT.